This T cell receptor (beta chain) was obtained from a study of cytomegalovirus exposure and HLA in healthy donors. The method was immunoSEQ multiplex PCR; TCRdb's version includes in-frame clones alone and lacks a portion of them. The sample has about 160,000 clones, 89% seen once. This clonotype was sampled from a man aged 18 to 30 in good health and CMV-seropositive. Sequenced sample: PBMCs.

Here the CDR3 reads CASSVVRDREYSNQPQHF. The CDR3 region has the DNA TGCGCCAGCAGTGTCGTTAGGGACAGGGAATATAGCAATCAGCCCCAGCATTTT. This chain joins TRBV10-1 and TRBJ1-5, with 9 bases that match TRBD1. Trimming removed 4 bases from V and 0 bases from J; junction bases left unmatched: 10. This CDR3 is built from 18 residues. Germline CDR1 is WNHNN and CDR2 is SYGVQD (reference sequence).